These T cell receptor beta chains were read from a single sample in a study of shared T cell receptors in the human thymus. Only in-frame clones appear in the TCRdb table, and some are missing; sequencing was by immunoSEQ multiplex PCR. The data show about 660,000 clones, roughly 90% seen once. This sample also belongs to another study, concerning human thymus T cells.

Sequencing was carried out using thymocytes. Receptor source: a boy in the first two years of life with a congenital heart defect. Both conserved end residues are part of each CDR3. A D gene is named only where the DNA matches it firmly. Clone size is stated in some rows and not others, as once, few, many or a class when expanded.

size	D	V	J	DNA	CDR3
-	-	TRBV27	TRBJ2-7	TGTGCCAGCAGTTCCCCGAGGGCGGCTAGCTCCTACGAGCAGTACTTC	CASSSPRAASSYEQYF
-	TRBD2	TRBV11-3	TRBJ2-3	TGTGCCAGCAGCTTCTATAGCGGGAGGGACTCCCCCGACACAGATACGCAGTATTTT	CASSFYSGRDSPDTDTQYF
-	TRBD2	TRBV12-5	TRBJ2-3	TGTGCTAGTGGTTTGAAACCCAGCGGGGCATCACGTCCCTTCACAGATACGCAGTATTTT	CASGLKPSGASRPFTDTQYF
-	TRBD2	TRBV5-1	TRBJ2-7	TGCGCCAGCAGCTCACTAGCGGGAGTGAACGAGCAGTACTTC	CASSSLAGVNEQYF
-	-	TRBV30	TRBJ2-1	TGTGCTTCCCTAGGCCCACTCCGCGATGAGCAGTTCTTC	CASLGPLRDEQFF
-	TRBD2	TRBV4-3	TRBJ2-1	TGCGCCAGCAGCCAAGTCCCCGGGACTAGCGGGAGACCCTACAATGAGCAGTTCTTC	CASSQVPGTSGRPYNEQFF
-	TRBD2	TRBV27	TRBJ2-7	TGTGCCAGCAGTTCCCGGGTAGCGGGCACCTCGCGATACGAGCAGTACTTC	CASSSRVAGTSRYEQYF
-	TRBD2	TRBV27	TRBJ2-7	TGTGCCAGCAGTTTCCATCTTCCGGGAGGTACCTACGAGCAGTACTTC	CASSFHLPGGTYEQYF
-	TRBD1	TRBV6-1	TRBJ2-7	TGTGCCAGCAGCGGACAGGTTAAGTCCTACGAGCAGTACTTC	CASSGQVKSYEQYF
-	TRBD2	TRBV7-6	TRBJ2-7	TGTGCCAGCAGCTTAGAAACTAGCGGGACCCACGAGCAGTACTTC	CASSLETSGTHEQYF
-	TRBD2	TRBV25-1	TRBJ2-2	TGTGCCAGCAGTCATGGACTAGTTGCCGGGGAGCTGTTTTTT	CASSHGLVAGELFF
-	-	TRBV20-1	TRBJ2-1	TGCAGTGCTCGACAGGATAATGAGCAGTTCTTC	CSARQDNEQFF
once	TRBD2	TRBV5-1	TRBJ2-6	TGCGCCAGCCGTACTAGCGGGAGTCAAAGGTCTGGGGCCAACGTCCTGACTTTC	CASRTSGSQRSGANVLTF
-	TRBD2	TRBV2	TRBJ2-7	TGTGCCAGCAGTGTAAGGGCTAGCGGGAGGGGGAGCTCCTACGAGCAGTACTTC	CASSVRASGRGSSYEQYF
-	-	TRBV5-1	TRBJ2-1	TGCGCCAGCTACTATAGCTCAAGGTCCTACAATGAGCAGTTCTTC	CASYYSSRSYNEQFF
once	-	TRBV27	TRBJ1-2	TGTGCCAGCAGTTTATTGCCAGGGTCTAACTATGGCTACACCTTC	CASSLLPGSNYGYTF
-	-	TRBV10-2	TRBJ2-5	TGCGCCAGCAGTGAGAGGGGGGGGCGTGGGGCCCAGTACTTC	CASSERGGRGAQYF
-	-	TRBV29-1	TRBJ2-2	TGCAGCGTTGGCCCTGACGACGCCGGGGGAGGTGGGTCCGGGGAGCTGTTTTTT	CSVGPDDAGGGGSGELFF
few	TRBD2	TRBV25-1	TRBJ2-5	TGTGCCAGCAGTGGGGGAGGGCTAGAAGGGACCCAGTACTTC	CASSGGGLEGTQYF
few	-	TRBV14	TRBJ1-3	TGTGCCAGCAGCCAAGATCGGAGGGGAAACACCATATATTTT	CASSQDRRGNTIYF
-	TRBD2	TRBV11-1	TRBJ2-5	TGTGCCAGCAGCTCTCGGGCGGGGGGGTCAGAGACCCAGTACTTC	CASSSRAGGSETQYF
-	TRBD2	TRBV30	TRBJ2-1	TGTGCCTGGAGTGTCCCAGCCACTAGCGGAGCACAAGACAATGAGCAGTTCTTC	CAWSVPATSGAQDNEQFF
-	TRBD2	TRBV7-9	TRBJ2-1	TGTGCCAGCAGCGATAGCGGGAACTACAATGAGCAGTTCTTC	CASSDSGNYNEQFF
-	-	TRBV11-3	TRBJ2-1	TGTGCCAGCAGCTTAGGGGGGGATGAGCAGTTCTTC	CASSLGGDEQFF
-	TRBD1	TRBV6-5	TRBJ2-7	TGTGCCAGCAGTACTCGGGACAGGGTCAACGAGCAGTACTTC	CASSTRDRVNEQYF
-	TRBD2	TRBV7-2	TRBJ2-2	TGTGCCAGCAGCTCTCCCCTTAGCGGGAGGGGAAGAGGATCCGGGGAGCTGTTTTTT	CASSSPLSGRGRGSGELFF
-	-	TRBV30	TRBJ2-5	TGTGCCTGGGCAGGGGAGAGCGCAGGAGAGACCCAGTACTTC	CAWAGESAGETQYF
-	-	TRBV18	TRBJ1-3	TGTGCCAGCTCACCGCATCCAAACGAGGGAAACACCATATATTTT	CASSPHPNEGNTIYF
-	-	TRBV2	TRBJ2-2	TGTGCCAGCAGTGTCGCCGGGGAGCTGTTTTTT	CASSVAGELFF
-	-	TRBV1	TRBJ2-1	TGCACCACCCCCCTTAGCGAGGGAGACAATGAGCAGTTCTTC	CTTPLSEGDNEQFF
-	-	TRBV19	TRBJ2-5	TGTGCCAGTAGTATAGATCGCGGGGTAGGAGAGTTTCAGACCCAGTACTTC	CASSIDRGVGEFQTQYF
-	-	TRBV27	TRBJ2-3	TGTGCCAGCAGTCACAGGGCTGGGGTCACAGATACGCAGTATTTT	CASSHRAGVTDTQYF
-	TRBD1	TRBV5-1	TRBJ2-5	TGCGCCAGCAGGTTACGGACAGGGGAAGAGACCCAGTACTTC	CASRLRTGEETQYF
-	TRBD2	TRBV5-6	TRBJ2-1	TGTGCCAGCAGCTTTGGACTAGCGGGAGTGGGAAATGAGCAGTTCTTC	CASSFGLAGVGNEQFF
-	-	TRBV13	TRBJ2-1	TGTGCCAGCAGCTTAGGCGGGAACTCCTACAATGAGCAGTTCTTC	CASSLGGNSYNEQFF
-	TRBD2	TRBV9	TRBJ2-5	TGTGCCAGCAGCGTAGTTGGGGCGGGAGGGACAGAGACCCAGTACTTC	CASSVVGAGGTETQYF
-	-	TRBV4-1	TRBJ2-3	TGCGCCAGCAGCCAAGTGGTTCGGGGGAACCCTCCAGATACGCAGTATTTT	CASSQVVRGNPPDTQYF
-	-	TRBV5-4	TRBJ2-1	TGTGCCAGCAGCTTATCCGGGACTCGCAATGAGCAGTTCTTC	CASSLSGTRNEQFF
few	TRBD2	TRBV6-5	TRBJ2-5	TGTGCCAGCAGGCCAACTAGCGGGAGGCCGGAGACCCAGTACTTC	CASRPTSGRPETQYF
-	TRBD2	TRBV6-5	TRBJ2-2	TGTGCCAGCAGAAAAACTAGCGGGAACACCGGGGAGCTGTTTTTT	CASRKTSGNTGELFF
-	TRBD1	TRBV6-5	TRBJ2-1	TGTGCCAGCAGTTGTTTCCGGGACAGGGGGCAGCATGAGCAGTTCTTC	CASSCFRDRGQHEQFF
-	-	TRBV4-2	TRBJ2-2	TGTGCCAGCAGCCCCGGAGGGGCCCATACGAACACCGGGGAGCTGTTTTTT	CASSPGGAHTNTGELFF
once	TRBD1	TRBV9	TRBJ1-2	TGTGCCAGCAGCGGTCATGGGGGACAGCCGTGCTATGGCTACACCTTC	CASSGHGGQPCYGYTF
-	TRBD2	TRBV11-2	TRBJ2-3	TGTGCCAGCAGCTTCCCTAGCGGGAGGGCCCTTGGAGTCACAGATACGCAGTATTTT	CASSFPSGRALGVTDTQYF
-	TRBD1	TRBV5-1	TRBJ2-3	TGCGCCAGCGGAATAGGGGGCCAAACTAGCACAGATACGCAGTATTTT	CASGIGGQTSTDTQYF
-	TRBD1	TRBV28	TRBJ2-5	TGTGCCAGCATTAAGCCGGGACAGGGGTGGGAGACCCAGTACTTC	CASIKPGQGWETQYF
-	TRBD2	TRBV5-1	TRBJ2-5	TGCGCCAGCAGCCCCAGGTGGGAGGGCCGAGAGACCCAGTACTTC	CASSPRWEGRETQYF
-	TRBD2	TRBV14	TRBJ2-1	TGTGCCAGCAGCCAACCCCGGACTAGCGGGAGGACCAGTGAGCAGTTCTTC	CASSQPRTSGRTSEQFF
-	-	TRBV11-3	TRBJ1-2	TGTGCCAGCAGCTTCCCCCGGGGAACAGGGTATGGCTACACCTTC	CASSFPRGTGYGYTF
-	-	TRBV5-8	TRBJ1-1	TGTGCCAGCAGCGGGACTCACGGGAGGAAGGCTTTCTTT	CASSGTHGRKAFF
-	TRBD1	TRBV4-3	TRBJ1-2	TGCGCCAGCAGCCAGAGTACAGGGGGCGAATATGGCTACACCTTC	CASSQSTGGEYGYTF
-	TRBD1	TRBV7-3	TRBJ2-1	TGTGCCAGCAGCTTTAGAACCGGACAGGATGCTTACAATGAGCAGTTCTTC	CASSFRTGQDAYNEQFF
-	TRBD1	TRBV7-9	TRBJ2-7	TGTGCCAGCGGGACAGGAGGCTACGAGCAGTACTTC	CASGTGGYEQYF
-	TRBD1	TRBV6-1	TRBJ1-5	TGTGCCAGCAGGGGGACAGGGCTTCTGCCCCAGCATTTT	CASRGTGLLPQHF